This is a list of T cell receptor beta chains from one sample in a study of shared clonotypes between healthy human individuals. TCRdb's copy holds only in-frame clones and misses some; the assay was immunoSEQ multiplex PCR. In the table there are roughly 2,500,000 clones, 80% to 95% of which are singletons. The sample consisted of naive CD4+ T cells from PBMCs. The receptor source for this set is a man younger than 35 in good health. Some clones in this sample may be carry-over from other donors' samples. Both conserved end residues are part of each CDR3. A D gene is named only where the DNA matches it firmly. A row's size may be missing; if present it is once, few, many or a size class.

j_call clone_size d_call v_call cdr3_nt cdr3_aa
TRBJ2-1 . . TRBV19 TGTGCCAGTAGTGCCCCGGGACTCACGACCTACAATGAGCAGTTCTTC CASSAPGLTTYNEQFF
TRBJ2-7 . . TRBV6-1 TGTGCCAGCAGTGTAGAAGGGGCGAGGGCCTACGAGCAGTACTTC CASSVEGARAYEQYF
TRBJ1-1 . . TRBV6-6 TGTGCCAGCAGTCTCTCAGGTCCCAGGACTGAAGCTTTCTTT CASSLSGPRTEAFF
TRBJ1-1 . TRBD1 TRBV5-1 TGCGCCAGCAGCCCGGGACAGGGCGGCTCTGAAGCTTTCTTT CASSPGQGGSEAFF
TRBJ2-6 . . TRBV7-9 TGTGCCAGCAGCGCCAACTCTGGGGCCAACGTCCTGACTTTC CASSANSGANVLTF
TRBJ2-7 . . TRBV23-1 TGCGCCAGCAGTCTCCCAGACATTTCCGGGGTTAGCTCCTACGAGCAGTACTTC CASSLPDISGVSSYEQYF
TRBJ2-3 once TRBD2 TRBV5-1 TGCGCCAGCAGCGCCCGGACTAGCGGGTGGGGTGCAGATACGCAGTATTTT CASSARTSGWGADTQYF
TRBJ2-5 . . TRBV15 TGTGCCACCAGCAGAGATAGGAGCAGTCGAGAGACCCAGTACTTC CATSRDRSSRETQYF
TRBJ2-3 . TRBD2 TRBV9 TGTGCCAGCAGCGTAGGAGCGGGGGGCCTCACAGATACGCAGTATTTT CASSVGAGGLTDTQYF
TRBJ2-7 . . TRBV5-8 TGTGCCAGCAGCTTCCCCGGTTGGCAGGGGAACTCCTACGAGCAGTACTTC CASSFPGWQGNSYEQYF
TRBJ2-1 . TRBD1 TRBV9 TGTGCCAGCAGCGCTCAGGGGGAGTATAATGAGCAGTTCTTC CASSAQGEYNEQFF
TRBJ2-7 once TRBD1 TRBV5-1 TGCGCCAGCAGCTATACAGGGGTTTCATACGAGCAGTACTTC CASSYTGVSYEQYF
TRBJ1-3 . . TRBV7-9 TGTGCCAGCAGCCGGCGGGAGGGAAACACCATATATTTT CASSRREGNTIYF
TRBJ2-5 . . TRBV15 TGTGCCACCAGCAGACCAGGACTGAGGGAGACCCAGTACTTC CATSRPGLRETQYF
TRBJ2-5 . . TRBV7-2 TGTGCCAGCAGCTTAGTGGGGGTGGAGACCCAGTACTTC CASSLVGVETQYF
TRBJ2-1 . TRBD2 TRBV27 TGTGCCAGCAGTCCGCTAGCGGGAGCTGAGCAGTTCTTC CASSPLAGAEQFF
TRBJ2-3 . . TRBV19 TGTGCCAGTAGAAAAATAGGCGCGGATACGCAGTATTTT CASRKIGADTQYF
TRBJ2-1 . TRBD2 TRBV9 TGTGCCAGCAGGGCTAGCGGCTACAATGAGCAGTTCTTC CASRASGYNEQFF
TRBJ1-2 . . TRBV18 TGTGCCAGCTCAGGAGGGGAATTAGGTGGCTACACCTTC CASSGGELGGYTF
TRBJ1-2 . TRBD1 TRBV7-2 TGTGCCAGCAGTTACCAAGGACAGGGCAGCTATGGCTACACCTTC CASSYQGQGSYGYTF
TRBJ2-5 . . TRBV11-3 TGTGCCAGCAGCTTAGGCCAGGAGACCCAGTACTTC CASSLGQETQYF
TRBJ2-7 . . TRBV5-4 TGTGCCAGCAGCTGGGGAAAGGGGACCTACGAGCAGTACTTC CASSWGKGTYEQYF
TRBJ2-5 . . TRBV7-2 TGTGCCAGCAGCCCTTCGGAGTACCAAGAGACCCAGTACTTC CASSPSEYQETQYF
TRBJ2-3 . . TRBV28 TGTGCCAGCAGTCCCCTTATGAGGCTAGATACGCAGTATTTT CASSPLMRLDTQYF
TRBJ2-3 . TRBD2 TRBV5-1 TGCGCCAGCAGCCCCCTTTCCGGGGGGGATACGCAGTATTTT CASSPLSGGDTQYF
TRBJ2-3 . . TRBV13 TGTGCCAGCAGCCAGGCACCACACAGCACAGATACGCAGTATTTT CASSQAPHSTDTQYF
TRBJ2-3 few . TRBV5-5 TGTGCCAGCAGCTTGATAGCAGGGTCTCGCACAGATACGCAGTATTTT CASSLIAGSRTDTQYF
TRBJ1-2 . . TRBV5-1 TGCGCCAGCAGCTTAATGAATGGGGGGAACTATGGCTACACCTTC CASSLMNGGNYGYTF
TRBJ1-5 . . TRBV2 TGTGCCAGCAGTGATCGAGTGGGCAATCAGCCCCAGCATTTT CASSDRVGNQPQHF
TRBJ1-2 . . TRBV7-9 TGTGCCAGCAGCGGAGGGGGGCCCTATGGCTACACCTTC CASSGGGPYGYTF
TRBJ1-1 . TRBD1 TRBV27 TGTGCCACCCAGGGGGCGAGGACTGAAGCTTTCTTT CATQGARTEAFF
TRBJ2-1 . . TRBV10-3 TGTGCCACCTCGGCTAACGGGGACCGGGAGCAGTTCTTC CATSANGDREQFF
TRBJ2-5 . TRBD1 TRBV7-2 TGTGCCAGCGGACAGGGTGAGACCCAGTACTTC CASGQGETQYF
TRBJ2-1 . TRBD2 TRBV19 TGTGCCAGTAGTTGGGGCGGGAGCTTAAATGAGCAGTTCTTC CASSWGGSLNEQFF
TRBJ2-7 . . TRBV6-1 TGTGCCAGCAGTGAATTGAGCGCGGCCTACGAGCAGTACTTC CASSELSAAYEQYF
TRBJ1-5 . TRBD1 TRBV28 TGTGCCAGCAGATCCGACAGGGTCTTGCAGCCCCAGCATTTT CASRSDRVLQPQHF
TRBJ2-5 . . TRBV7-7 TGTGCCAGCAGTGTCTCGGGGACCCGACAAGAGACCCAGTACTTC CASSVSGTRQETQYF
TRBJ2-1 . TRBD2 TRBV28 TGTGCCAGCAGTCCCCTGACTAGCGGGATCTACAATGAGCAGTTCTTC CASSPLTSGIYNEQFF
TRBJ2-6 . . TRBV5-6 TGTGCCAGCAGCTTCGACAACCGACAGTCTGGGGCCAACGTCCTGACTTTC CASSFDNRQSGANVLTF
TRBJ2-4 . . TRBV6-6 TGTGCCAGCAGTTACCTACAGGGCGCCCGCCACAACATTCAGTACTTC CASSYLQGARHNIQYF
TRBJ2-2 . . TRBV29-1 TGCAGCGGGACTCGGGGAACGAACACCGGGGAGCTGTTTTTT CSGTRGTNTGELFF
TRBJ1-5 . . TRBV27 TGTGCCAGCAGTGTAGGAGCAAACAATCAGCCCCAGCATTTT CASSVGANNQPQHF
TRBJ2-3 . . TRBV19 TGTGCCAGTAAAGGGGTGGCGGGGAGCACAGATACGCAGTATTTT CASKGVAGSTDTQYF
TRBJ2-6 . . TRBV28 TGTGCCAGCAGTTTAAGGTCTGGGGCCAACGTCCTGACTTTC CASSLRSGANVLTF
TRBJ2-5 . . TRBV30 TGTGCCTGGAGTAAGGGCGGACAAGAGACCCAGTACTTC CAWSKGGQETQYF
TRBJ1-1 . TRBD1 TRBV29-1 TGCAGCGTTGAAGAATCGACAGGGGATGAGGTCACTGAAGCTTTCTTT CSVEESTGDEVTEAFF
TRBJ1-1 . . TRBV9 TGTGCCAGCAGCGCCATGGGGGGGATGAACACTGAAGCTTTCTTT CASSAMGGMNTEAFF
TRBJ2-1 . . TRBV7-6 TGTGCCAGCAGCTTGGGCCCACCATCTGAGCAGTTCTTC CASSLGPPSEQFF
TRBJ1-2 once . TRBV27 TGTGCCAGCAGTGATATACAGGGTTATGGCTACACCTTC CASSDIQGYGYTF
TRBJ1-2 . . TRBV4-3 TGCGCCAGCAGCCAAGAATCCGCAGGGAACTACTACACCTTC CASSQESAGNYYTF
TRBJ2-7 . . TRBV11-2 TGTGCCAGCAGCTTCCGTCCAGGGTTTCCCTCCTACGAGCAGTACTTC CASSFRPGFPSYEQYF
TRBJ2-5 . . TRBV11-2 TGTGCCAGCAGCAAACAGGGTTTTTGGGAGACCCAGTACTTC CASSKQGFWETQYF